This T cell receptor (beta chain) appears in the sequencing data of a study of blood T cell repertoires in COVID-19. This CDR3 is 16 amino acids long. Germline V gives CDR1 MGHRA, CDR2 YSYEKL. Trimming took 1 base from V and 2 from J, leaving 13 bases between them. Assignments of participants to cohorts depended upon their own reported clinical history. Profiling relied on immunoSEQ multiplex PCR, and the TCRdb table lists in-frame clones only, not all of them. The sample has approximately 300,000 clones; roughly 86% are singletons. The TCR comes from a young woman who had recovered from COVID-19. Sequencing was done on a sample of PBMCs or T cells enriched from blood (not recorded which). The chain joins TRBV4-1 to TRBJ2-3; D unclear. CDR3 loop: CASSQGYGGLTDTQYF. CDR3 nucleotides: TGCGCCAGCAGCCAAGGATACGGCGGCCTCACAGATACGCAGTATTTT.